The 8 T cell receptor beta chains reported below all come from one sample, sequenced in a study of blood T cell repertoires in COVID-19. Generated by immunoSEQ multiplex PCR, the TCRdb table keeps only in-frame clones and is missing some. This sample has about 310,000 clones, with around 90% found just once. The sequenced sample consisted of peripheral blood. These receptors were taken from a woman aged 40 to 55 with COVID-19, enrolled during active disease.

The chain is built from TRBV27 and TRBJ1-1, with 10 nucleotides matching TRBD1. V shed 6 bases and J 5 bases; nucleotides not matched to a gene: 9. This CDR3 region has 15 residues. The germline CDR1 and CDR2 sequences are MNHEY and SMNVEV (reference sequence). The CDR3 DNA follows: TGTGCCAGCAGAGCGATCGGGACAGGGGTTACTGAAGCTTTCTTT. It specifies CASRAIGTGVTEAFF.

The rearrangement joins TRBV6-2 or TRBV6-3 to TRBJ1-1; possibly TRBD1 for D (6 bases). This CDR3 contains 14 residues. V lost 2 bases, J lost 5 bases, and 12 bases lay in between. CDR1 MNHEY and CDR2 SVGEGT come from the germline V gene. The CDR3 DNA reads TGTGCCAGCAGTTACGGGGGGGCAGGGACTGAAGCTTTCTTT. Protein sequence: CASSYGGAGTEAFF.

The J gene is TRBJ1-2, the V gene TRBV4-1; weak D call: TRBD1 (6 bases). Germline assignment: CDR1 MGHRA and CDR2 YSYEKL. CDR3 length equals 14 residues. V dropped 1 base and J dropped 3 bases, with 9 bases sitting between them. The CDR3 protein is CASSQAPGDYGYTF. CDR3 nucleotide sequence: TGCGCCAGCAGCCAAGCGCCAGGGGACTATGGCTACACCTTC.

The chain recombines TRBV28 with TRBJ2-7; TRBD2 aligns across 12 bases. Per germline, CDR1 MDHEN and CDR2 SYDVKM. V lost 4 bases to trimming and J lost 0 bases; unmatched junction nucleotides: 7. This CDR3 comprises 17 residues. CDR3 protein: CASSSRGLAGYSYEQYF. The DNA for the CDR3 is TGTGCCAGCAGTTCCCGCGGACTAGCGGGGTACTCCTACGAGCAGTACTTC.

This chain connects TRBV2 to TRBJ2-7, with D tentatively TRBD2 (5 bases). The germline V gene encodes CDR1 SNHLY and CDR2 FYNNEI. The CDR3 is 17 residues long. Trimming cost V 8 bases and J 0 bases, with 23 bases left between them. This CDR3 reads CASFGLGGLLLSYEQYF. CDR3 bases: TGTGCCAGCTTCGGGTTAGGAGGACTCCTCCTCTCCTACGAGCAGTACTTC.

The V call is TRBV9, the J call TRBJ2-2, with 9 bases that match TRBD1. The CDR3 is made up of 17 amino acids. The V and J ends lost 2 bases and 3 bases, in that order; junction bases with no gene match: 8. The germline CDR1 and CDR2 sequences are SGDLS and YYNGEE. The CDR3 here is CASSVEGGTGYTGELFF. The DNA of the CDR3 is TGTGCCAGCAGCGTCGAGGGAGGGACAGGGTACACCGGGGAGCTGTTTTTT.

Here the CDR3 DNA reads TGTGCCAGCAGCTGGGACAGCCTTAGTTCACCCCTCCACTTT. Translation: CASSWDSLSSPLHF. The genes are TRBV5-8 and TRBJ1-6; 7 bases agree with TRBD1. The junction had 6 bases not matched to a gene; V was cut back by 3 bases and J by 9 bases. This CDR3 has 14 amino acids. Germline-derived CDR1 and CDR2 are SGHTS and YDEGEE.

The chain joins TRBV18 to TRBJ1-4, with 7 bases that match TRBD1. Germline V CDR1 and CDR2: KGHSH, LQKENI. The CDR3 spans 14 residues. J was trimmed by 6 bases and V by 3 bases; bases with no gene match: 4. The CDR3 bases are TGTGCCAGCTCACCTAAGCAGGGGGATGAAAAACTGTTTTTT. Its translation: CASSPKQGDEKLFF.